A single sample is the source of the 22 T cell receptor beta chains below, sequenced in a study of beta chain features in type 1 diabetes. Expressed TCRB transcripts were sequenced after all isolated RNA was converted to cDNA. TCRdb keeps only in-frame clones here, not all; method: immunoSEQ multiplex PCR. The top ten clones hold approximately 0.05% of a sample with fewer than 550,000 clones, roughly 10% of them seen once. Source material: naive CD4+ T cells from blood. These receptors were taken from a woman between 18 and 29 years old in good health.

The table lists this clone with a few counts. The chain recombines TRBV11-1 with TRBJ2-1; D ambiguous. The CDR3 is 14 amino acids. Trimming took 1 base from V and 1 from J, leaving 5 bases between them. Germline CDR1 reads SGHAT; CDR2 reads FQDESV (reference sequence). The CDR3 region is CASSLVRSYNEQFF. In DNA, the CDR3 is TGTGCCAGCAGCTTAGTAAGGTCCTACAATGAGCAGTTCTTC.

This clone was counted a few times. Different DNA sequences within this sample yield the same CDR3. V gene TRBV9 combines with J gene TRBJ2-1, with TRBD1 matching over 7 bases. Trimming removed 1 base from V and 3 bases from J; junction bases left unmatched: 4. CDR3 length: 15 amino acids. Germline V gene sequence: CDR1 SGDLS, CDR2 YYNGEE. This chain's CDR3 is CASSVTSGGYNEQFF. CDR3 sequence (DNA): TGTGCCAGCAGCGTAACCTCAGGGGGCTACAATGAGCAGTTCTTC.

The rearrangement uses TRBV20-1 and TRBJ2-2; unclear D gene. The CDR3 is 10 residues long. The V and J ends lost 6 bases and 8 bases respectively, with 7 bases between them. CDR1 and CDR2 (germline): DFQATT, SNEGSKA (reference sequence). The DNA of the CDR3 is TGCAGTGCCCTCTCGGGGGAGCTGTTTTTT. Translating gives CSALSGELFF.

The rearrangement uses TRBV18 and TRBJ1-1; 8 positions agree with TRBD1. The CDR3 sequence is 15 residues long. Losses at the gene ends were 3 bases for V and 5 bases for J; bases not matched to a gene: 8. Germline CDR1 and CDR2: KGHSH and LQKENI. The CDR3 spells CASSPLTGERTEAFF. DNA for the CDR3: TGTGCCAGCTCACCCTTGACAGGGGAGCGGACTGAAGCTTTCTTT.

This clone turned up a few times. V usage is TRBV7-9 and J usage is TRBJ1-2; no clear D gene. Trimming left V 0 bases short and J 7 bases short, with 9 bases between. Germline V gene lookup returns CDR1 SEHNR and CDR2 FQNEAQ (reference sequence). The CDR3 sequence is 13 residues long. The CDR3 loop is CASSLAGYSGYTF. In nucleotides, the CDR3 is TGTGCCAGCAGCTTAGCAGGGTATAGTGGCTACACCTTC. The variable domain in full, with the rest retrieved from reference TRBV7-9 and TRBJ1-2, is DTGVSQNPRHKITKRGQNVTFRCDPISEHNRLYWYRQTLGQGPEFLTYFQNEAQLEKSRLLSDRFSAERPKGSFSTLEIQRTEQGDSAMYLCASSLAGYSGYTFGSGTRLTVV.

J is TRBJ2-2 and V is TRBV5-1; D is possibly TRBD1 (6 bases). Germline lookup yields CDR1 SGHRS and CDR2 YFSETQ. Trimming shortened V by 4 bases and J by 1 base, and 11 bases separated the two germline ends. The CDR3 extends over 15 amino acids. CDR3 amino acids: CASSPSTGNTGELFF. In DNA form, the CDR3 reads TGCGCCAGCAGCCCTTCGACAGGGAACACCGGGGAGCTGTTTTTT. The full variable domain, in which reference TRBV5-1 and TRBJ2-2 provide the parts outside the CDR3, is KAGVTQTPRYLIKTRGQQVTLSCSPISGHRSVSWYQQTPGQGLQFLFEYFSETQRNKGNFPGRFSGRQFSNSRSEMNVSTLELGDSALYLCASSPSTGNTGELFFGEGSRLTVL.

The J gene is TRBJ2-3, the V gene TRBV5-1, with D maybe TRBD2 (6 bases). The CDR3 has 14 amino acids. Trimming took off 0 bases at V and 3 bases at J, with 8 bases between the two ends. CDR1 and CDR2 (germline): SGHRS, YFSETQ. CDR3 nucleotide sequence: TGCGCCAGCAGCTTGGAGGAGGGGACAGATACGCAGTATTTT. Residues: CASSLEEGTDTQYF.

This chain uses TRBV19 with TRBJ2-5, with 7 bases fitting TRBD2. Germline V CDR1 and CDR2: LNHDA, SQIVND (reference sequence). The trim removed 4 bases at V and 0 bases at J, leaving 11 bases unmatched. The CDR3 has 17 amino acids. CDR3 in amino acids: CASSTPSQAGYQETQYF. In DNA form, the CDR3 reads TGTGCCAGTAGTACACCTTCTCAAGCGGGATACCAAGAGACCCAGTACTTC.

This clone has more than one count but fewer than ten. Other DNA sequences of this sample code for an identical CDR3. Here the CDR3 DNA reads TGCGCCAGCAGCTTACAGGGGAGCTCCTACAATGAGCAGTTCTTC. It yields the protein CASSLQGSSYNEQFF. The chain has TRBV5-1 and TRBJ2-1; 7 nucleotides agree with TRBD1. The CDR3 runs to 15 residues. CDR1 is SGHRS, CDR2 YFSETQ, per germline. The ends lost 2 bases at V and 0 bases at J; junction bases unmatched: 2. The full variable domain, its missing parts supplied by reference TRBV5-1 and TRBJ2-1, is KAGVTQTPRYLIKTRGQQVTLSCSPISGHRSVSWYQQTPGQGLQFLFEYFSETQRNKGNFPGRFSGRQFSNSRSEMNVSTLELGDSALYLCASSLQGSSYNEQFFGPGTRLTVL.

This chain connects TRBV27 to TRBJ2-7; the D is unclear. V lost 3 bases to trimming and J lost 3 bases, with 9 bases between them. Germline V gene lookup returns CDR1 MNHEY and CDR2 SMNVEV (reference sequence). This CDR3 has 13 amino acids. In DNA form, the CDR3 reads TGTGCCAGCAGTTTTAGCCTGGGCTACGAGCAGTACTTC. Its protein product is CASSFSLGYEQYF.

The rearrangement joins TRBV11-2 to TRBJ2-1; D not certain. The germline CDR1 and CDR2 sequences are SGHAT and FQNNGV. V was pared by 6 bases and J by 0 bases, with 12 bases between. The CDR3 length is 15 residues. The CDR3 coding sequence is TGTGCCAGCAGGTCTACGAGAAGCTCCTACAATGAGCAGTTCTTC. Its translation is CASRSTRSSYNEQFF.

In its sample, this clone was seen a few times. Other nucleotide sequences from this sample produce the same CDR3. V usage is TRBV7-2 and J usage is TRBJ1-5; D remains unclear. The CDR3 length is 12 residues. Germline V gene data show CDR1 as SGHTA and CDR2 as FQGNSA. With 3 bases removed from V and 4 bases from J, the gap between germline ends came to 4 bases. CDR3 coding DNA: TGTGCCAGCAGCTTCCCAAATCAGCCCCAGCATTTT. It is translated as CASSFPNQPQHF.

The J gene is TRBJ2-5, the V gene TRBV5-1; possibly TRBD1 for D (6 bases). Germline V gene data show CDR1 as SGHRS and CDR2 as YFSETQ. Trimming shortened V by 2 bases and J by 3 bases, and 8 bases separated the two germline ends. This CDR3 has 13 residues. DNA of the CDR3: TGCGCCAGCAGCTTCCCAGGGGAAGAGACCCAGTACTTC. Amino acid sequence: CASSFPGEETQYF.

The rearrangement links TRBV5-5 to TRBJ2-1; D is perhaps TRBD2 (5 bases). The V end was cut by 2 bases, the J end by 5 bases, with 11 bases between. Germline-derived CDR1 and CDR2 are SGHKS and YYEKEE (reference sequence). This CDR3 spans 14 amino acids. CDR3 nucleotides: TGTGCCAGCAGCTTACGCGGGCCTGACAATGAGCAGTTCTTC. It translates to CASSLRGPDNEQFF.

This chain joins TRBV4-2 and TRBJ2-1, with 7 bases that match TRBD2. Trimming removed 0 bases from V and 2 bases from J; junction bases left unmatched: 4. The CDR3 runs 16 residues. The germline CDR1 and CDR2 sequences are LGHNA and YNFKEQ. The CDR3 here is CASSQEGGGAYNEQFF. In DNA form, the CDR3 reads TGTGCCAGCAGCCAAGAAGGTGGGGGGGCCTACAATGAGCAGTTCTTC.

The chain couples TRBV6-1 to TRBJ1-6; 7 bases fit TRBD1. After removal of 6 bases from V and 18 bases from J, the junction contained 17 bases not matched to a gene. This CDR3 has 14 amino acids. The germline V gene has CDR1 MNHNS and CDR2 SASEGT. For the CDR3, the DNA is TGTGCCAGCAGGGTATTACAGGGGCAAGGGTCTCCCCACTTT. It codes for CASRVLQGQGSPHF.

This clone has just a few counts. The CDR3 nucleotides read TGTGCCAGCAGCTTACTGGGTCCCTACAATGAGCAGTTCTTC. Protein: CASSLLGPYNEQFF. V is TRBV7-2 and J is TRBJ2-1; D not resolved. The germline V and J ends were trimmed by 2 bases and 2 bases, with 7 bases remaining between them. From germline, CDR1 is SGHTA and CDR2 FQGNSA. There are 14 residues in the CDR3.

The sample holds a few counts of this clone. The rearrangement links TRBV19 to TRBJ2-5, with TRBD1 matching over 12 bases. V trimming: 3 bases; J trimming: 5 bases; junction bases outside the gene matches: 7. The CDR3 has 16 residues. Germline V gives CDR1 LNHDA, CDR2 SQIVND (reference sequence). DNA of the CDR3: TGTGCCAGTAGTATGGGACAGGGGGCGCGTCTGGAGACCCAGTACTTC. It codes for CASSMGQGARLETQYF.

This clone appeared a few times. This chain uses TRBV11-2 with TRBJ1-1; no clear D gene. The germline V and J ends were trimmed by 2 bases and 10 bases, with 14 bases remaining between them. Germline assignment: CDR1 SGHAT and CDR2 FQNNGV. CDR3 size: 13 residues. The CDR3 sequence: CASSLFEGLRAFF. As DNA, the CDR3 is TGTGCCAGCAGCTTATTCGAAGGGCTAAGAGCTTTCTTT.

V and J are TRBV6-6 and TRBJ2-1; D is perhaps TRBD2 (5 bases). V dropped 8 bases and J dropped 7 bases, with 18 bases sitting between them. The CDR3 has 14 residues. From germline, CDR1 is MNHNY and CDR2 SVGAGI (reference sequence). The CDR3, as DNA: TGTGCCAGCCGCCCCGGTCAGCGGCAGAATGAGCAGTTCTTC. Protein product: CASRPGQRQNEQFF.

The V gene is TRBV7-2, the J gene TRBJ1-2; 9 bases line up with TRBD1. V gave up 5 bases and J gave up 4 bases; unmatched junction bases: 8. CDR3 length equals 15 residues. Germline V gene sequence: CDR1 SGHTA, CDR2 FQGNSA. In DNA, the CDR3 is TGTGCCAGCAGCGACGGACAGGGGAGGAGCTATGGCTACACCTTC. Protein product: CASSDGQGRSYGYTF.

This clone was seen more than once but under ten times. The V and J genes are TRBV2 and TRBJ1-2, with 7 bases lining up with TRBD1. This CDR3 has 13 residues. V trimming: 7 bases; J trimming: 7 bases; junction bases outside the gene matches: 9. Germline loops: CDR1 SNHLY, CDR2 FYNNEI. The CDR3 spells CASTVGGGLGYTF. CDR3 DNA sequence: TGTGCCAGCACTGTGGGAGGGGGCCTTGGCTACACCTTC.